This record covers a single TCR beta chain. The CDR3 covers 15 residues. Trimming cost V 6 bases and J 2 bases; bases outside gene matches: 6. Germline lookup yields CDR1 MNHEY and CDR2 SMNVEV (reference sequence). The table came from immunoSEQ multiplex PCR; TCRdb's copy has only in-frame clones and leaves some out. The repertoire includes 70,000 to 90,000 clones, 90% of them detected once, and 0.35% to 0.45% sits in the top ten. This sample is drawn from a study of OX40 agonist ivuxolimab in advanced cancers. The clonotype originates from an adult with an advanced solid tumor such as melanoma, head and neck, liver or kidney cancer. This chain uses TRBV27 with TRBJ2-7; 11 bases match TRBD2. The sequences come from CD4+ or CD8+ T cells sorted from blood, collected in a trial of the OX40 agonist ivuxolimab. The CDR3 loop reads CASRLRLAGTYEQYF. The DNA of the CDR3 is TGTGCCAGCAGACTAAGACTAGCGGGAACCTACGAGCAGTACTTC.